This TCR beta chain was obtained from a study of T cells in Graves' hyperthyroidism and ophthalmopathy. Study-wide results and limits: The model predicted ophthalmopathy a median approximately six months before onset.

Worth noting for this clonotype: Its cognate antigen is unknown.

The TCR beta CDR3 regions underwent amplification using RNA transcripts as the source. Researchers ran a first-round RT-PCR on the TCR CDR3 using the HTBI primer set. TCRdb ran MiXCR on the multiplex PCR reads and lists one entry per CDR3 protein. This table has 300,000 to 450,000 distinct CDR3 sequences, about 14% appearing once. This clonotype originated in a woman aged 55-69 years with Graves' hyperthyroidism. Sequences were obtained from blood.

The CDR3 region has the DNA TGTGCCAGCAGGCTTGGGACAGGGTCTTACAATGAGCAGTTCTTC. Translated, it gives CASRLGTGSYNEQFF. The J gene is TRBJ2-1, the V gene TRBV6-1; 9 bases align to TRBD1. V was clipped by 6 bases and J by 4 bases; unmatched bases: 7. This CDR3 has 15 residues. CDR1 is MNHNS and CDR2 is SASEGT in the germline V gene.